Presented here are 26 T cell receptor beta chains from one specimen sequenced in a study of shared clonotypes between healthy human individuals. Sequencing used immunoSEQ multiplex PCR; TCRdb keeps in-frame clones, though not all of them. The sample yields millions of clones, approximately 94% seen once. Naive CD8 cells comprised CD45RO-negative, CCR7-positively selected cells, excluding terminally differentiated effector memory CD45RA+ cells. Sequenced material: naive CD8+ T cells from PBMCs. The receptor source for this set is a man younger than 30 in good health. Some clones in this sample may be carry-over from other donors' samples.

With regard to this clone: This same CDR3 is encoded by further DNA sequences in the sample. This chain uses TRBV9 with TRBJ2-7; D is perhaps TRBD2 (5 bases). V was cut by 3 bases and J by 0 bases, with 7 bases left in between. Germline values: CDR1 SGDLS, CDR2 YYNGEE. This CDR3 spans 13 amino acids. The CDR3, as DNA: TGTGCCAGCAGCGCCGGGGACTCCTACGAGCAGTACTTC. Translation gives CASSAGDSYEQYF.

This rearrangement joins TRBV27 to TRBJ2-7; D is possibly TRBD2 (5 bases). Germline V gene data show CDR1 as MNHEY and CDR2 as SMNVEV (reference sequence). Trimming took off 5 bases at V and 0 bases at J, with 11 bases between the two ends. The CDR3 extends over 14 amino acids. This chain's CDR3 is CASSIDGNSYEQYF. For the CDR3, the DNA is TGTGCCAGCAGTATAGACGGGAACTCCTACGAGCAGTACTTC.

The rearrangement joins TRBV28 to TRBJ2-1; D may be TRBD1 or TRBD2 (5 bases each). The CDR3 has 10 residues. CDR1 and CDR2 (germline): MDHEN, SYDVKM. Deletions cut 4 bases from V and 11 bases from J, with 6 bases between. The CDR3 DNA is TGTGCCAGCAGTTCGGGACAGCAGTTCTTC. Translation: CASSSGQQFF.

Points on this clone: Other nucleotide sequences from this sample produce the same CDR3. The V call is TRBV19, the J call TRBJ2-6; D remains ambiguous. The CDR3 covers 13 residues. Germline V gene lookup returns CDR1 LNHDA and CDR2 SQIVND (reference sequence). Trimming took off 5 bases at V and 1 base at J, with 3 bases between the two ends. Here the CDR3 reads CASSPSGANVLTF. DNA of the CDR3: TGTGCCAGTAGTCCATCTGGGGCCAACGTCCTGACTTTC. Drawing the rest from reference TRBV19 and TRBJ2-6, the complete variable domain is DGGITQSPKYLFRKEGQNVTLSCEQNLNHDAMYWYRQDPGQGLRLIYYSQIVNDFQKGDIAEGYSVSREKKESFPLTVTSAQKNPTAFYLCASSPSGANVLTFGAGSRLTVL.

The V gene is TRBV15, the J gene TRBJ2-5; TRBD1 agrees at 11 bases. J lost 5 bases, V lost 2 bases, and 7 bases had no gene match. This CDR3 has 16 amino acids. In germline, CDR1 is LNHNV, CDR2 YYDKDF (reference sequence). The CDR3 sequence is CATSRPWTGGLETQYF. Here the CDR3 DNA reads TGTGCCACCAGCAGACCTTGGACAGGGGGCTTGGAGACCCAGTACTTC. The whole variable domain, filled in from reference TRBV15 and TRBJ2-5, reads DAMVIQNPRYQVTQFGKPVTLSCSQTLNHNVMYWYQQKSSQAPKLLFHYYDKDFNNEADTPDNFQSRRPNTSFCFLDIRSPGLGDTAMYLCATSRPWTGGLETQYFGPGTRLLVL.

The CDR3 reads CASSMRGDPRHEQYF. CDR3 sequence (DNA): TGTGCCAGTAGTATGAGGGGGGACCCCCGGCACGAGCAGTACTTC. The gene calls are TRBV19 and TRBJ2-7, with D tentatively TRBD1 or TRBD2 (6 bases each). V was shortened by 3 bases and J by 5 bases, with 17 bases between the two germline ends. Germline values: CDR1 LNHDA, CDR2 SQIVND (reference sequence). This CDR3 has 15 amino acids.

The chain recombines TRBV6-1 with TRBJ2-7, with 10 bases aligning to TRBD2. With V trimmed by 7 bases and J by 4 bases, 7 bases remained unmatched. The germline V gene has CDR1 MNHNS and CDR2 SASEGT. The CDR3 totals 14 residues. The CDR3 is CASNQGLAVYEQYF. The DNA of the CDR3 is TGTGCCAGCAACCAAGGACTAGCGGTTTACGAGCAGTACTTC.

The rearrangement joins TRBV30 to TRBJ2-1, with 14 bases lining up with TRBD2. Germline V lookup: CDR1 GTSNPN, CDR2 SVGIG (reference sequence). The V and J ends lost 3 bases and 0 bases, in that order; junction bases with no gene match: 13. The CDR3 has 20 amino acids. The CDR3 here is CAWSGTSGSRPNHSYNEQFF. In DNA form, the CDR3 reads TGTGCCTGGAGCGGGACTAGCGGGAGTAGACCAAATCACTCCTACAATGAGCAGTTCTTC.

This chain connects TRBV2 to TRBJ2-1, with 7 nucleotides matching TRBD1. The CDR3 is made up of 17 amino acids. Germline V gives CDR1 SNHLY, CDR2 FYNNEI. The junction had 13 bases not matched to a gene; V was cut back by 5 bases and J by 3 bases. The CDR3 spells CASSTWPGTEYYNEQFF. In DNA form, the CDR3 reads TGTGCCAGCAGTACCTGGCCCGGGACAGAGTACTACAATGAGCAGTTCTTC.

This chain connects TRBV15 to TRBJ2-3, with 7 bases matching TRBD2. CDR3 length equals 18 residues. The V gene end was trimmed by 0 bases and the J gene end by 3 bases; junction bases not matched to a gene: 12. Germline CDR1 and CDR2: LNHNV and YYDKDF (reference sequence). The DNA of the CDR3 is TGTGCCACCAGCAGAGAATACCATGGCGGGAGATCTACAGATACGCAGTATTTT. Translated, it gives CATSREYHGGRSTDTQYF. The full variable domain, rest sourced from reference TRBV15 and TRBJ2-3, is DAMVIQNPRYQVTQFGKPVTLSCSQTLNHNVMYWYQQKSSQAPKLLFHYYDKDFNNEADTPDNFQSRRPNTSFCFLDIRSPGLGDTAMYLCATSREYHGGRSTDTQYFGPGTRLTVL.

The chain links TRBV27 to TRBJ1-5; D ambiguous. Trimming took off 3 bases at V and 0 bases at J, with 6 bases between the two ends. CDR1 is MNHEY and CDR2 is SMNVEV in the germline V gene (reference sequence). The CDR3 consists of 14 residues. CDR3 loop: CASSLSLSNQPQHF. Here the CDR3 DNA reads TGTGCCAGCAGTTTGTCCCTTAGCAATCAGCCCCAGCATTTT.

The genes are TRBV30 and TRBJ2-3, with D possibly being TRBD2 (5 bases). Germline V gene sequence: CDR1 GTSNPN, CDR2 SVGIG (reference sequence). The CDR3 contains 19 residues. The CDR3 region has the DNA TGTGCTGCACAACCTCTGGAGCTGAGTGGGAGCTTTAACACAGATACGCAGTATTTT. As protein: CAAQPLELSGSFNTDTQYF.

The CDR3 protein is CASSLGPAGGQYTDTQYF. The CDR3 coding sequence is TGCGCCAGCAGCTTGGGGCCAGCGGGAGGGCAATACACAGATACGCAGTATTTT. This chain connects TRBV5-1 to TRBJ2-3; 10 bases agree with TRBD2. The CDR3 totals 18 residues. V gave up 0 bases and J gave up 2 bases; unmatched junction bases: 9. Germline lookup yields CDR1 SGHRS and CDR2 YFSETQ.

The chain joins TRBV11-2 to TRBJ2-7; tentatively, D is TRBD1 (6 bases). V lost 2 bases to trimming and J lost 0 bases, with 17 bases between them. The CDR3 contains 17 residues. Germline V lookup: CDR1 SGHAT, CDR2 FQNNGV. CDR3 in DNA: TGTGCCAGCAGCTTACTTCCCTTGGGGGCGAGCTCCTACGAGCAGTACTTC. Protein sequence: CASSLLPLGASSYEQYF.

This sequence joins TRBV7-9 and TRBJ2-1; the D is unclear. From germline, CDR1 is SEHNR and CDR2 FQNEAQ (reference sequence). V dropped 3 bases and J dropped 0 bases, with 9 bases sitting between them. This CDR3 region has 15 residues. The CDR3 spells CASSFTLSSYNEQFF. CDR3 nucleotide sequence: TGTGCCAGCAGCTTTACATTGAGCTCCTACAATGAGCAGTTCTTC.

In the case of this clone: The sample has other DNA sequences that encode this CDR3 too. This chain joins TRBV27 and TRBJ2-1, with 15 nucleotides matching TRBD2. The germline CDR1 and CDR2 sequences are MNHEY and SMNVEV (reference sequence). V gave up 5 bases and J gave up 7 bases; unmatched junction bases: 3. The CDR3 totals 15 residues. The CDR3 protein is CASSAGTSGRNEQFF. The CDR3 DNA follows: TGTGCCAGCAGTGCCGGGACTAGCGGGAGGAATGAGCAGTTCTTC.

This clone was counted a few times. The chain uses TRBV7-9 and TRBJ1-4, with D uncertain. Trimming removed 1 base at V and 7 bases at J, with 10 bases between. Germline V gives CDR1 SEHNR, CDR2 FQNEAQ (reference sequence). The CDR3 has 14 amino acids. CDR3 DNA: TGTGCCAGCAGCTTAGACGGAGGAGGTGAAAAACTGTTTTTT. Its protein is CASSLDGGGEKLFF.

The J gene is TRBJ2-1, the V gene TRBV5-1; D is undetermined. This CDR3 region has 12 residues. Deletions cut 4 bases from V and 10 bases from J, with 12 bases between. CDR1 is SGHRS and CDR2 is YFSETQ in the germline V gene. As DNA, the CDR3 is TGCGCCAGCAGCCCCGAGGCCTTCGAGCAGTTCTTC. Translating it yields CASSPEAFEQFF. Together with reference TRBV5-1 and TRBJ2-1, the CDR3 gives the full variable domain: KAGVTQTPRYLIKTRGQQVTLSCSPISGHRSVSWYQQTPGQGLQFLFEYFSETQRNKGNFPGRFSGRQFSNSRSEMNVSTLELGDSALYLCASSPEAFEQFFGPGTRLTVL.

The chain joins TRBV7-6 to TRBJ2-7, with 10 bases that match TRBD2. The germline gives CDR1 SGHVS, CDR2 FNYEAQ. The CDR3 covers 16 residues. V was pared by 1 base and J by 3 bases, with 6 bases of the junction left unmatched. The DNA for the CDR3 is TGTGCCAGCAGCTTAGTCCTAGCGGGGGACCACTACGAGCAGTACTTC. Translated, it gives CASSLVLAGDHYEQYF.

The rearrangement uses TRBV27 and TRBJ1-1; weak D call: TRBD1 (6 bases). Deletions cut 4 bases from V and 11 bases from J, with 14 bases between. Per germline, CDR1 MNHEY and CDR2 SMNVEV (reference sequence). CDR3 length: 12 residues. The CDR3, as DNA: TGTGCCAGCAGTTCCTCCGGGGGCGAGGCTTTCTTT. This codes for CASSSSGGEAFF.

The rearrangement joins TRBV13 to TRBJ2-7; 9 nucleotides line up with TRBD2. The V gene's germline CDR1 is PRHDT and CDR2 FYEKMQ (reference sequence). The CDR3 sequence is 15 residues long. V shed 5 bases and J 0 bases; nucleotides not matched to a gene: 5. Written as DNA, the CDR3 is TGTGCCAGCAGCACACGGACTAGCGCCTCCTACGAGCAGTACTTC. Translation: CASSTRTSASYEQYF.

The chain is built from TRBV7-9 and TRBJ2-1, with D perhaps TRBD2 (6 bases). This CDR3 is built from 15 residues. Germline-derived CDR1 and CDR2 are SEHNR and FQNEAQ (reference sequence). The ends were cut back, 2 bases at V and 6 bases at J, with 14 bases in the middle. The chain's CDR3 is CASSLSLASPNEQFF. The CDR3, as DNA: TGTGCCAGCAGCTTATCGCTAGCGTCCCCCAATGAGCAGTTCTTC.

CDR3 coding DNA: TGCAGTGCTAGGGGACAGTACGAGCAGTACTTC. Translated: CSARGQYEQYF. The genes are TRBV20-1 and TRBJ2-7; 7 bases line up with TRBD1. The CDR3 is 11 residues long. The trim removed 3 bases at V and 4 bases at J, leaving 0 bases unmatched. CDR1 is DFQATT, CDR2 SNEGSKA, per germline (reference sequence).

The chain links TRBV7-9 to TRBJ2-3, with D possibly TRBD2 on 5 matching bases. V lost 3 bases and J lost 2, with 15 bases in between. The germline CDR1 and CDR2 sequences are SEHNR and FQNEAQ (reference sequence). The CDR3 covers 16 residues. CDR3 loop: CASSFSGSVLTDTQYF. The CDR3, as DNA: TGTGCCAGCAGCTTCTCGGGATCCGTTCTCACAGATACGCAGTATTTT.

Turning to this clone: The same CDR3 is also encoded by other DNA sequences in this sample. The chain couples TRBV28 to TRBJ2-1, with D tentatively TRBD1 (5 bases). Germline V gives CDR1 MDHEN, CDR2 SYDVKM. This CDR3 contains 15 residues. V gave up 3 bases and J gave up 0 bases, with 9 bases separating them. The CDR3 region is CASSFLGVSYNEQFF. CDR3 nucleotides: TGTGCCAGCAGTTTCCTAGGGGTCTCCTACAATGAGCAGTTCTTC.

The V call is TRBV30, the J call TRBJ2-1; D might be TRBD2 (5 bases). Germline CDR1 GTSNPN, CDR2 SVGIG (reference sequence). The CDR3 runs 14 residues. Trimming removed 1 base at V and 5 bases at J, with 12 bases between. CDR3 in amino acids: CAWSATGVHNEQFF. DNA of the CDR3: TGTGCCTGGAGTGCAACCGGGGTCCACAATGAGCAGTTCTTC.